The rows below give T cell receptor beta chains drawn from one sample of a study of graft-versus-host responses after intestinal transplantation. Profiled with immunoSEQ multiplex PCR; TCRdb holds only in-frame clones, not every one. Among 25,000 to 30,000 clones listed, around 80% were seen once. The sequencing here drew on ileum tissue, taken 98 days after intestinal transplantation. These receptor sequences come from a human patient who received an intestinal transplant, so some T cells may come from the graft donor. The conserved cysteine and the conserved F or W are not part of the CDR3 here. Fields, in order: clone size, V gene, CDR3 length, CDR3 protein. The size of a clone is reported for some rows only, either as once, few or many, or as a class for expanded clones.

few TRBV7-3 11 ASSLRARGEQY
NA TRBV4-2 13 ASSQEWGAYNEQF
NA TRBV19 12 ASRLAGLIGELF
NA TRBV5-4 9 ASSLGDTQY
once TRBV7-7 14 ASSLAGLAAYNEQF
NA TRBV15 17 ATSREAVGGRSKQETQY
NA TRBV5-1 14 ASSLSFQALANPAF
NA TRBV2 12 ASSPGGGTDTQY
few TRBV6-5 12 ASSSQAGRGKLF
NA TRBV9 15 ASSVQSRSSGANVLT
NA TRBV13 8 ASSIGQGT
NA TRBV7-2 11 ASSLARLDQLF
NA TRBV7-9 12 ASRIGGSFYGYT
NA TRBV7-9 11 ASSPGSTDTQY
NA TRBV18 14 ASSPRGRSSGNTIY
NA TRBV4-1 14 ASSQDSGATNEKLF
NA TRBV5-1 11 ASSWDREGVAF
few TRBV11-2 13 ASSEATARYVGYT
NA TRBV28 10 ASSFYSGEQF
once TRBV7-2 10 ASSLTPGEAF
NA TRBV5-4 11 ASSWPGTREQY
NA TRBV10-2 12 ASSRGLVNQPQH
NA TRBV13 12 ASSKGQGLETQY
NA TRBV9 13 ASSGTGSPNEKLF
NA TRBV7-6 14 ASSSTTPFSLHEQY
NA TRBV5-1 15 ASSLDSGGANTGELF
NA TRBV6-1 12 ASSGQGTNEKLF
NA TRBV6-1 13 ASKKDRVTNEKLF
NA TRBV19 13 ASTGDRGLGQPQH
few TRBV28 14 ASSALVGQGNYEQY
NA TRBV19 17 ASQKRRGGVDPNTGELF
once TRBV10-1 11 ASSEGVTGELF
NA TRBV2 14 ASSIRDRGPGNTIY
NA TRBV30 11 ACSRRTNYGYT
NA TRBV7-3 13 ASSVGQGTYNEQF
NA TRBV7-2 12 ASSDQRLPYEQY
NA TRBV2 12 ASSPDTSPYGYT
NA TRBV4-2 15 ASSDGTSGGAKDTQY
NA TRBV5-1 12 ASTRTAGANEQY
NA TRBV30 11 AWSVQGNQPQH
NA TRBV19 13 ASSWAGGGNQPQH
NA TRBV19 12 ATSWVRNNSPLH
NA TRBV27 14 ASSDIAGGPRNEQF
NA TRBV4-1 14 ASSQDQVLSGNTIY
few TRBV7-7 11 ASSLGTGHEQF
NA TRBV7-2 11 ASSRNSNQPQH
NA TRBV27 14 ASSSWGQPNTGELF
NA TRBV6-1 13 ASSPLGDPIYGYT
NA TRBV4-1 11 ASSQRGRSEAF
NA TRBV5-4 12 ASSPIGRGTEAF
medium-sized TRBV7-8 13 ASSTDRVSNQPQH
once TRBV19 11 ASSISYFYEQY
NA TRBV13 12 ASSFQGAYNEQF
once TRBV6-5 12 ASSYGGVDYGYT